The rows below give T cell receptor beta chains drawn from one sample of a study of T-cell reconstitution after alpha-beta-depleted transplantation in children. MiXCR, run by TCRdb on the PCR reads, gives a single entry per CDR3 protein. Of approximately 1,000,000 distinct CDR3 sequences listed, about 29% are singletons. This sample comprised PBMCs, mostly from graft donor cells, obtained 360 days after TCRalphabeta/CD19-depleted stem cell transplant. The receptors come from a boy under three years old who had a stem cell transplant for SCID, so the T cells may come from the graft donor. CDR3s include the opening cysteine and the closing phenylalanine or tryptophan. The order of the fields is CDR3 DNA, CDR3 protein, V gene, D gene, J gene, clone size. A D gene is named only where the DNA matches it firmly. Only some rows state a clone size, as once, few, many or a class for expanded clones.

cdr3_nt: TGTGCCAGCAGCTTTGGGTCCAGGCCGAGCTCCTACGAGCAGTACTTC
cdr3_aa: CASSFGSRPSSYEQYF
v_call: TRBV7-2
d_call: -
j_call: TRBJ2-7
clone_size: -

cdr3_nt: TGCAGTGCTAGGCGAGGGTATAGGTCCTACAATGAGCAGTTCTTC
cdr3_aa: CSARRGYRSYNEQFF
v_call: TRBV20-1
d_call: -
j_call: TRBJ2-1
clone_size: -

cdr3_nt: TGTGCCAGCAGCCAAAGGCAGGGCTCCTACGAGCAGTACTTC
cdr3_aa: CASSQRQGSYEQYF
v_call: TRBV4-1
d_call: -
j_call: TRBJ2-7
clone_size: -

cdr3_nt: TGTGCCAGCAGCCCAGTGACAGGGGACCTTTCCTACGAGCAGTACTTC
cdr3_aa: CASSPVTGDLSYEQYF
v_call: TRBV7-6
d_call: TRBD1
j_call: TRBJ2-7
clone_size: few

cdr3_nt: TGTGCCAGCAGCCGAATGGGCAGGGGGGCTTACAATGAGCAGTTCTTC
cdr3_aa: CASSRMGRGAYNEQFF
v_call: TRBV3-1
d_call: -
j_call: TRBJ2-1
clone_size: few

cdr3_nt: TGTGCCAGCACGGGAGAAACCCGCGGGGAAAAACTGTTTTTT
cdr3_aa: CASTGETRGEKLFF
v_call: TRBV6-1
d_call: -
j_call: TRBJ1-4
clone_size: -

cdr3_nt: TGTGCCAGCAGTTCCCCGCTAGCGGGGGAGATAAGGCAGTTCTTC
cdr3_aa: CASSSPLAGEIRQFF
v_call: TRBV12-3/TRBV12-4
d_call: TRBD2
j_call: TRBJ2-1
clone_size: -

cdr3_nt: TGTGCCAGCAGTTTTGGGACAGCCGGAAACACCATATATTTT
cdr3_aa: CASSFGTAGNTIYF
v_call: TRBV12-3/TRBV12-4
d_call: TRBD1
j_call: TRBJ1-3
clone_size: few

cdr3_nt: TGTGCCACCAGCAGGGAGGTCCGGGACACAAGCTACGAGCAGTACTTC
cdr3_aa: CATSREVRDTSYEQYF
v_call: TRBV15
d_call: -
j_call: TRBJ2-7
clone_size: -

cdr3_nt: TGTGCCAGCAAGGAGACGGGCCCCCAGTACTTC
cdr3_aa: CASKETGPQYF
v_call: TRBV12-3/TRBV12-4
d_call: -
j_call: TRBJ2-5
clone_size: few

cdr3_nt: TGCAGTGCCGGGGCCGGGCTTTTTAGGTATTTT
cdr3_aa: CSAGAGLFRYF
v_call: TRBV20-1
d_call: -
j_call: TRBJ2-3
clone_size: -

cdr3_nt: TGTGCCAGCAGTCCCGTCGAATGGTTCTATGGCTACACCTTC
cdr3_aa: CASSPVEWFYGYTF
v_call: TRBV12-3/TRBV12-4
d_call: -
j_call: TRBJ1-2
clone_size: few

cdr3_nt: TGCAGCGTTGAAGATCCGTCGGGAGGAAGAGAGACCCAGTACTTC
cdr3_aa: CSVEDPSGGRETQYF
v_call: TRBV29-1
d_call: TRBD2
j_call: TRBJ2-5
clone_size: few

cdr3_nt: TGTGCCAGCAGCCAATCGGGAGGCAGGGTAAGGGGAGAGACCCAGTACTTC
cdr3_aa: CASSQSGGRVRGETQYF
v_call: TRBV4-2
d_call: TRBD2
j_call: TRBJ2-5
clone_size: -

cdr3_nt: TGTGCCAGCAGCTCGGGCCCCGGGACAGGGGTCTACGAGCAGTACTTC
cdr3_aa: CASSSGPGTGVYEQYF
v_call: TRBV5-8
d_call: TRBD1
j_call: TRBJ2-7
clone_size: -

cdr3_nt: TGCAGCGCACCTGGACAGGGAAGGGGGGAGACCCAGTACTTC
cdr3_aa: CSAPGQGRGETQYF
v_call: TRBV29-1
d_call: TRBD1
j_call: TRBJ2-5
clone_size: -

cdr3_nt: TGCGCCAGCAGCCAGGAGCAAATATGGGCATCTGGGGCCAACGTCCTGACTTTC
cdr3_aa: CASSQEQIWASGANVLTF
v_call: TRBV4-3
d_call: -
j_call: TRBJ2-6
clone_size: few

cdr3_nt: TGTGCCAGCAGCCAGGACATAGCGGGGACCGGGGAGCTGTTTTTT
cdr3_aa: CASSQDIAGTGELFF
v_call: TRBV4-2
d_call: TRBD2
j_call: TRBJ2-2
clone_size: few

cdr3_nt: TGTGCCACCAGCAGAGATCGGGGGACAGGCTCGTTCTATCAGCCCCAGCATTTT
cdr3_aa: CATSRDRGTGSFYQPQHF
v_call: TRBV15
d_call: TRBD1
j_call: TRBJ1-5
clone_size: -

cdr3_nt: TGCGCCAGCAGCTTGGCCCCTGAAGTGCGCACCGGGGAGCTGTTTTTT
cdr3_aa: CASSLAPEVRTGELFF
v_call: TRBV5-1
d_call: -
j_call: TRBJ2-2
clone_size: few

cdr3_nt: TGTGCCAGCAGTTTCAGGGCCTATGAGCAGTTCTTC
cdr3_aa: CASSFRAYEQFF
v_call: TRBV28
d_call: -
j_call: TRBJ2-1
clone_size: once

cdr3_nt: TGCAGTGCTAGTTTCCAGAAACCCAAAGAGACCCAGTACTTC
cdr3_aa: CSASFQKPKETQYF
v_call: TRBV20-1
d_call: -
j_call: TRBJ2-5
clone_size: few

cdr3_nt: TGCAGCGTTGACAGGGAGGGCACTGAAGCTTTCTTT
cdr3_aa: CSVDREGTEAFF
v_call: TRBV29-1
d_call: -
j_call: TRBJ1-1
clone_size: -

cdr3_nt: TGTGCCAGCAGCCAAGCCCATGAGCAGTTCTTC
cdr3_aa: CASSQAHEQFF
v_call: TRBV14
d_call: -
j_call: TRBJ2-1
clone_size: few

cdr3_nt: TGTGCCACCAGTGATGGGGGGATGAAGACCCAGTACTTC
cdr3_aa: CATSDGGMKTQYF
v_call: TRBV24-1
d_call: -
j_call: TRBJ2-5
clone_size: many

cdr3_nt: TGTGCCAGCAGTCCTCTAGGGGTAAGGGATGAGCAGTTCTTC
cdr3_aa: CASSPLGVRDEQFF
v_call: TRBV12-3/TRBV12-4
d_call: -
j_call: TRBJ2-1
clone_size: few

cdr3_nt: TGCAGCGTTGAACCGGCGGGGGGGGGCACAGATACGCAGTATTTT
cdr3_aa: CSVEPAGGGTDTQYF
v_call: TRBV29-1
d_call: TRBD2
j_call: TRBJ2-3
clone_size: few

cdr3_nt: TGCAGCGCCAGAAACCTCCCACTAGCGGGGTTAAATGAGCAGTTCTTC
cdr3_aa: CSARNLPLAGLNEQFF
v_call: TRBV29-1
d_call: TRBD2
j_call: TRBJ2-1
clone_size: -

cdr3_nt: TGTGCCAGCAGCTTAGGTCTTATCGGGTTTAGAGTCGGAGAGACCCAGTACTTC
cdr3_aa: CASSLGLIGFRVGETQYF
v_call: TRBV11-1
d_call: -
j_call: TRBJ2-5
clone_size: -

cdr3_nt: TGTGCCAGCAGCCAACAGGGGGGTAAGGCCTACGAGCAGTACTTC
cdr3_aa: CASSQQGGKAYEQYF
v_call: TRBV4-2
d_call: -
j_call: TRBJ2-7
clone_size: -

cdr3_nt: TGTGCCAGCAGTCCTAGGGGACTATGGTCTGGGGCCAACGTCCTGACTTTC
cdr3_aa: CASSPRGLWSGANVLTF
v_call: TRBV6-1
d_call: TRBD2
j_call: TRBJ2-6
clone_size: few

cdr3_nt: TGTGCCACTACTTCGTTTAGCGGGGGGACGAACACCGGGGAGCTGTTTTTT
cdr3_aa: CATTSFSGGTNTGELFF
v_call: TRBV10-3
d_call: TRBD2
j_call: TRBJ2-2
clone_size: -

cdr3_nt: TGTGCCTGGCGGAGCTTCCCGAGCTCCTACAATGAGCAGTTCTTC
cdr3_aa: CAWRSFPSSYNEQFF
v_call: TRBV30
d_call: -
j_call: TRBJ2-1
clone_size: -

cdr3_nt: TGCGCCAGCAGCTTGGGGGCCACTCCCTACGAGCAGTACTTC
cdr3_aa: CASSLGATPYEQYF
v_call: TRBV5-1
d_call: -
j_call: TRBJ2-7
clone_size: few

cdr3_nt: TGTGCCAGCAGTTTTTGGGCAGCCGGTCAGCCCCAGCATTTT
cdr3_aa: CASSFWAAGQPQHF
v_call: TRBV12-3/TRBV12-4
d_call: -
j_call: TRBJ1-5
clone_size: -

cdr3_nt: TGTGCCAGCAGTACCCCTGGGCAGGTGCACTATGGCTACACCTTC
cdr3_aa: CASSTPGQVHYGYTF
v_call: TRBV28
d_call: -
j_call: TRBJ1-2
clone_size: -

cdr3_nt: TGCGCCAGCAGCCTATCCCCGACAGCAGATGAGCAGTTCTTC
cdr3_aa: CASSLSPTADEQFF
v_call: TRBV5-1
d_call: -
j_call: TRBJ2-1
clone_size: -

cdr3_nt: TGTGCCAGCAGTTACTCCAGCCTGGGGCAGGGGAGGAACACTGAAGCTTTCTTT
cdr3_aa: CASSYSSLGQGRNTEAFF
v_call: TRBV6-5
d_call: -
j_call: TRBJ1-1
clone_size: -

cdr3_nt: TGTGCCAGCAGTTTGCTCTCACAGGGTCAGGATACGCAGTATTTT
cdr3_aa: CASSLLSQGQDTQYF
v_call: TRBV28
d_call: -
j_call: TRBJ2-3
clone_size: -

cdr3_nt: TGCGCCAGCAGACTCACAATGGGACCCAGGGCTAACACCGGGGAGCTGTTTTTT
cdr3_aa: CASRLTMGPRANTGELFF
v_call: TRBV4-1
d_call: -
j_call: TRBJ2-2
clone_size: -

cdr3_nt: TGTGCCAGCAGCTTAGTGGGCGCGGGCCGTGGAAACACCATATATTTT
cdr3_aa: CASSLVGAGRGNTIYF
v_call: TRBV7-2
d_call: -
j_call: TRBJ1-3
clone_size: -

cdr3_nt: TGTGCCAGCAGCTTGTATAGGGCGGCAGATACGCAGTATTTT
cdr3_aa: CASSLYRAADTQYF
v_call: TRBV7-2
d_call: -
j_call: TRBJ2-3
clone_size: -

cdr3_nt: TGTGCCAGCAGCTTAGCCGGACAGGTCTATGGCTACACCTTC
cdr3_aa: CASSLAGQVYGYTF
v_call: TRBV7-2
d_call: TRBD1
j_call: TRBJ1-2
clone_size: -

cdr3_nt: TGTGCCATCCGAGGGGTACTCTCTGGAAACACCATATATTTT
cdr3_aa: CAIRGVLSGNTIYF
v_call: TRBV6-2/TRBV6-3
d_call: -
j_call: TRBJ1-3
clone_size: -

cdr3_nt: TGCGCCAGCAGCCAAGGAGGGACAGTACAAGAGACCCAGTACTTC
cdr3_aa: CASSQGGTVQETQYF
v_call: TRBV4-1
d_call: TRBD1
j_call: TRBJ2-5
clone_size: few

cdr3_nt: TGCGCCAGCAGTGGAGGACTAGCTGGTGAGCAGTACTTC
cdr3_aa: CASSGGLAGEQYF
v_call: TRBV10-2
d_call: TRBD2
j_call: TRBJ2-7
clone_size: few

cdr3_nt: TGTGCCAGCAGCCGCACGGGACACAGGGAGACCCAGTACTTC
cdr3_aa: CASSRTGHRETQYF
v_call: TRBV11-2
d_call: -
j_call: TRBJ2-5
clone_size: -

cdr3_nt: TGTGCCAGCAGCCAAAGGGACAGGGTTTACAATGAGCAGTTCTTC
cdr3_aa: CASSQRDRVYNEQFF
v_call: TRBV3-1
d_call: TRBD1
j_call: TRBJ2-1
clone_size: -

cdr3_nt: TGTGCCAGCAGTTATGTGAGAGCCTCGACTGAAGCTTTCTTT
cdr3_aa: CASSYVRASTEAFF
v_call: TRBV6-5
d_call: -
j_call: TRBJ1-1
clone_size: few

cdr3_nt: TGTGCCAGCAGCCTAGGGGGCGGGATGGGCGCTTTCTTT
cdr3_aa: CASSLGGGMGAFF
v_call: TRBV7-8
d_call: TRBD1
j_call: TRBJ1-1
clone_size: once

cdr3_nt: TGTGCCAGCAGCTCGATTGGGCAGCGACACAATGAGCAGTTCTTC
cdr3_aa: CASSSIGQRHNEQFF
v_call: TRBV5-5
d_call: -
j_call: TRBJ2-1
clone_size: few

cdr3_nt: TGCAGTGCTCTCAGCAGGGGACAGGGCTGCAATGAGCAGTTCTTC
cdr3_aa: CSALSRGQGCNEQFF
v_call: TRBV20-1
d_call: TRBD1
j_call: TRBJ2-1
clone_size: -

cdr3_nt: TGTGCCAGCAGTGTAAGGAGCTCCTACAATGAGCAGTTCTTC
cdr3_aa: CASSVRSSYNEQFF
v_call: TRBV2
d_call: -
j_call: TRBJ2-1
clone_size: -

cdr3_nt: TGCGCCAGCAGCCTGTTTGACACGGATACGACCGGGGAGCTGTTTTTT
cdr3_aa: CASSLFDTDTTGELFF
v_call: TRBV5-1
d_call: -
j_call: TRBJ2-2
clone_size: -